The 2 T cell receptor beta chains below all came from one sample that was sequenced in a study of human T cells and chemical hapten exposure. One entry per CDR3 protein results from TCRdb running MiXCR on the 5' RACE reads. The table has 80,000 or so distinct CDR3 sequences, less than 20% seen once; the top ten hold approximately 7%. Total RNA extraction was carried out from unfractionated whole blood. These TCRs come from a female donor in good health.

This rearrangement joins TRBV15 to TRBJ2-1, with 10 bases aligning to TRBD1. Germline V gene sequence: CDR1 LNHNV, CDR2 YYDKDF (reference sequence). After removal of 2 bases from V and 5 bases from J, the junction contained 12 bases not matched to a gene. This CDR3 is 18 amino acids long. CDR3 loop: CATSRTRDRGLAHNEQFF. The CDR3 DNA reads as TGTGCCACCAGCAGAACAAGGGACAGGGGATTGGCCCACAATGAGCAGTTCTTC.

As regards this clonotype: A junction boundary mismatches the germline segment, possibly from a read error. In DNA, the CDR3 is TGCAGCGTCTCGCCGCTTGGGGGGGGACCAGGGTTC. The encoded protein is CSVSPLGGGPGF. V and J are TRBV29-1 and TRBJ2-1, with 7 bases aligning to TRBD2. The germline gives CDR1 SQVTM, CDR2 ANQGSEA. The CDR3 runs to 12 residues.